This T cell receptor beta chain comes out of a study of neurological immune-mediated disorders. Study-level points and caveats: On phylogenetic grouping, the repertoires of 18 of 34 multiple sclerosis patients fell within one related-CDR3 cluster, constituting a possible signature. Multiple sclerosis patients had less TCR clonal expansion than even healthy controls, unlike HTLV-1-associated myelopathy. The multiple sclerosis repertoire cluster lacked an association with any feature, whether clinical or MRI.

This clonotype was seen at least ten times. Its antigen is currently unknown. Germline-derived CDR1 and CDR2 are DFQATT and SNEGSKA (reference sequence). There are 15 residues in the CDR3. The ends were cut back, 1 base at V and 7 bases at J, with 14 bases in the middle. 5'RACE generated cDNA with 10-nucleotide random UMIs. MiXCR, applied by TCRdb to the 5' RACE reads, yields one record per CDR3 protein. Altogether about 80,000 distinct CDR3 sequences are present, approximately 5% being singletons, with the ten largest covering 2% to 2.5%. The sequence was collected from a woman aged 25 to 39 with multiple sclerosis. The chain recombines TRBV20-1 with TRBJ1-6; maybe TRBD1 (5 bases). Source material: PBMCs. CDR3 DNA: TGCAGTGCTAGAGCGGGGGGTTCGGAAAATTCACCCCTCCACTTT. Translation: CSARAGGSENSPLHF.